This paragraph covers one TCR beta chain sequence. The data belong to a study of blood T cell repertoires in COVID-19. Looking at the study overall: Samples taken during acute and convalescent COVID-19 were collected in the United States, Italy and Spain. Nucleic acid was either cDNA or gDNA, and it came from T cells, B-cell-depleted T cells, or PBMCs.

The germline gives CDR1 MNHEY, CDR2 SMNVEV (reference sequence). V was shortened by 4 bases and J by 7 bases, with 13 bases between the two germline ends. CDR3 length: 13 amino acids. In the original processing: How many nucleated cells were present was estimated from reference gene primer amplification. Produced via immunoSEQ multiplex PCR; TCRdb's table is partial and in-frame only. V, J and clone size are those of that table, while D and trimming were read from the DNA. The sample holds under 200,000 clones, about nine tenths seen once. Specimen: peripheral blood. The chain uses TRBV27 and TRBJ1-2; TRBD1 might be the D (6 bases). The TCR was taken from a man between 18 and 35 years old with active or convalescent COVID-19. This chain's CDR3 is CASSWSQGSGYTF. The CDR3 nucleotides are TGTGCCAGCAGTTGGAGTCAGGGGAGTGGCTACACCTTC.